A single T cell receptor (beta chain) is shown here with its context. The data were taken from a study of CD8 T cells in Susac syndrome. Germline V gene data show CDR1 as MGHRA and CDR2 as YSYEKL. V gave up 0 bases and J gave up 6 bases, with 12 bases separating them. CDR3 length: 15 amino acids. When the RNA was reverse transcribed, random hexamers were used with an input of about 0.45 to 1 ug. TCRdb ran MiXCR on the immunoSEQ multiplex PCR reads and lists one entry per CDR3 protein. Here the sample spans about 130,000 distinct CDR3 sequences, 95% being singletons. The sequenced sample consisted of CD8+ T cells from PBMCs. This clonotype was sampled from a human donor with Susac syndrome. V usage is TRBV4-1 and J usage is TRBJ2-1; D possibly corresponds to TRBD2 (5 bases). Written as DNA, the CDR3 is TGCGCCAGCAGCCAAGAGGGAGCTACGGGCAATGAGCAGTTCTTC. Translated, it gives CASSQEGATGNEQFF.